The entry below gives a single T cell receptor (beta chain) sequence along with its context. Antigen unknown. Only in-frame clones appear in the TCRdb table, and some are missing; sequencing was by immunoSEQ multiplex PCR. The sample has some 100,000 clones, about 90% seen once. J lost 5 bases, V lost 0 bases, and 14 bases had no gene match. The germline gives CDR1 SGHDT, CDR2 YYEEEE. The CDR3 extends over 18 amino acids. The data derive from a study of T cell responses to AZD1222 COVID-19 vaccine. Study summary: Second-dose timings of about 4 or about 12 weeks were pooled.

General study results and limits: Donors were largely white British and mainly female; clonal diversity was possibly underestimated. Vaccine-associated CD4 TCRs ranged over spike, dominating at 160-218 and 743-854.

This material consisted of peripheral blood, taken on day 0 of AZD1222 vaccination. The V and J genes are TRBV5-6 and TRBJ2-3; TRBD2 aligns across 8 bases. The receptor was isolated from an adult in good health. CDR3 region: CASSLVFRAGAKGDTQYF. Written as DNA, the CDR3 is TGTGCCAGCAGCTTGGTATTTAGAGCGGGGGCAAAGGGAGATACGCAGTATTTT.